Below, 5 T cell receptor beta chains from the same sample are listed, as sequenced in a study of T cells after yellow fever vaccination. TCRdb itself ran the 5' RACE reads through MiXCR, one entry per CDR3 protein. This repertoire shows around 530,000 distinct CDR3 sequences, around 17% found once; its top ten account for roughly 17%. This specimen consisted of PBMCs, obtained 4 to 5 days after the first yellow fever vaccination. Receptor source: a man aged 18 to 30 who received the YFV17D yellow fever vaccine.

The chain combines TRBV12-3 or TRBV12-4 with TRBJ2-3; D possibly corresponds to TRBD1 (5 bases). V was shortened by 1 base and J by 7 bases, with 15 bases between the two germline ends. This CDR3 is built from 15 residues. Here the CDR3 reads CASSLGGRHSNTQYF. The CDR3 DNA sequence: TGTGCCAGCAGTTTAGGGGGCAGGCATTCGAATACGCAGTATTTT.

V gene TRBV4-3 combines with J gene TRBJ2-7; tentative D call: TRBD2 (6 bases). Germline CDR1 and CDR2: LGHNA and YSLEER. The V and J ends lost 4 bases and 2 bases respectively, with 15 bases between them. CDR3 length equals 15 residues. The CDR3 DNA sequence: TGCGCCAGCAGCCCGGGACTCGACACAACCTACGAGCAGTACGTC. It translates to CASSPGLDTTYEQYV.

The rearrangement uses TRBV7-6 and TRBJ1-1; D is unclear. V gave up 4 bases and J gave up 4 bases, with 10 bases separating them. This CDR3 is 13 amino acids long. Germline CDR1 SGHVS, CDR2 FNYEAQ. Written as DNA, the CDR3 is TGTGCCAGCAGCTCCGGTTTCGGCACTGAAGCTTTCTTT. This translates into CASSSGFGTEAFF.

The chain has TRBV11-1 and TRBJ2-1; the match to TRBD2 covers 8 bases. Germline assignment: CDR1 SGHAT and CDR2 FQDESV (reference sequence). The CDR3 extends over 16 amino acids. Losses at the gene ends were 1 base for V and 2 bases for J; bases not matched to a gene: 4. This CDR3 reads CASSLEIAGTYNEQFF. The CDR3 nucleotides read TGTGCCAGCAGCTTAGAGATAGCGGGAACCTACAATGAGCAGTTCTTC.

The chain combines TRBV6-2 or TRBV6-3 with TRBJ2-1, with D perhaps given as TRBD1 or TRBD2 (5 bases each). The V end lost 5 bases, the J end lost 8 bases, and 31 bases lay between the germline ends. This CDR3 region has 19 residues. CDR1 MNHEY and CDR2 SVGEGT come from the germline V gene. CDR3 coding DNA: TGTGCCAGCAGTCCGTGGGGCCGGGGCTCCGGGATGTCGGTTTATGAGCAGTTCTTC. It codes for CASSPWGRGSGMSVYEQFF.